This paragraph reports one T cell receptor beta chain. As yet, its antigen is unknown. The source of the sample is a study of CD4 T cells in relation to SARS-CoV-2 and coronaviruses. The length of the CDR3 is 15 residues. CDR1 and CDR2 from the germline V gene are MDHEN and SYDVKM. V trimming: 3 bases; J trimming: 4 bases; junction bases outside the gene matches: 7. The assay was immunoSEQ multiplex PCR, and TCRdb's table has in-frame clones only and misses some. The data show about 36,000 clones, 70% to 85% seen once. The chain couples TRBV28 to TRBJ2-3; the match to TRBD1 covers 7 bases. Sequencing was done on a sample of memory CD4+ T cells from PBMCs, cultured in vitro. The origin of this receptor is an adult with COVID-19. CDR3: CASSFGRGWADTQYF. The CDR3 DNA is TGTGCCAGCAGTTTCGGCAGGGGGTGGGCAGATACGCAGTATTTT.